The present T cell receptor beta chain was sequenced within a study of blood T cell repertoires in COVID-19. The table came from immunoSEQ multiplex PCR; TCRdb's copy has only in-frame clones and leaves some out. Among some 120,000 clones, 90% were seen once, and the ten largest hold roughly 2%. This CDR3 is 13 amino acids long. J gave up 7 bases and V 1 base, and 4 bases lay outside the gene matches. Per germline, CDR1 SGDLS and CDR2 YYNGEE. V and J are TRBV9 and TRBJ1-1, with 7 bases that match TRBD1. Sequencing was performed on peripheral blood. This sequence originates from a human donor with active COVID-19. The donor label of this sample is uncertain. The CDR3 spells CASSVTGDVEAFF. The CDR3 nucleotides are TGTGCCAGCAGCGTAACAGGGGACGTTGAAGCTTTCTTT.